These 21 T cell receptor beta chains were sequenced from one sample in a study of blood T cell repertoires in COVID-19. Some clones are missing from TCRdb's copy, which holds only in-frame ones; the method was immunoSEQ multiplex PCR. The sample lists approximately 170,000 clones, more than 75% occurring once. What was sequenced was peripheral blood. The receptors stem from a man younger than 35 with COVID-19, enrolled during active disease.

This clone showed up just a few times. This rearrangement joins TRBV6-2 or TRBV6-3 to TRBJ1-1; D gene unclear. V lost 4 bases, J lost 4 bases, and 10 bases lay in between. The germline CDR1 and CDR2 sequences are MNHEY and SVGEGT. This CDR3 region has 13 residues. CDR3 sequence (DNA): TGTGCCAGCAGTTCGGAGGGATTCACTGAAGCTTTCTTT. This translates into CASSSEGFTEAFF.

J is TRBJ1-5 and V is TRBV28, with D perhaps matching TRBD1 (6 bases). Germline values: CDR1 MDHEN, CDR2 SYDVKM. The length of the CDR3 is 13 residues. Trimming shortened V by 5 bases and J by 8 bases, and 13 bases separated the two germline ends. CDR3 sequence reads: CASSKRGMEPQHF. CDR3 in DNA: TGTGCCAGCAGTAAAAGGGGGATGGAGCCCCAGCATTTT.

The gene calls are TRBV28 and TRBJ2-7; D gene ambiguous. Germline V gene sequence: CDR1 MDHEN, CDR2 SYDVKM. The V end was cut by 6 bases, the J end by 2 bases, with 2 bases between. The length of the CDR3 is 10 residues. The CDR3 DNA reads TGTGCCAGCAGCGCCTACGAGCAGTACTTC. The encoded protein is CASSAYEQYF.

This chain uses TRBV5-1 with TRBJ2-1; 9 nucleotides agree with TRBD1. CDR1 and CDR2 from the germline V gene are SGHRS and YFSETQ. The CDR3 length is 13 residues. V shed 2 bases, J shed 7 bases, and the junction held 1 base outside the gene matches. CDR3 DNA: TGCGCCAGCAGCTTTGACAGGGGGAATGAGCAGTTCTTC. Translation: CASSFDRGNEQFF. Complete variable domain (other parts from reference TRBV5-1 and TRBJ2-1): KAGVTQTPRYLIKTRGQQVTLSCSPISGHRSVSWYQQTPGQGLQFLFEYFSETQRNKGNFPGRFSGRQFSNSRSEMNVSTLELGDSALYLCASSFDRGNEQFFGPGTRLTVL.

The CDR3 protein is CASSYEPGRGRNEQYF. The DNA of the CDR3 is TGTGCCAGCAGTTACGAGCCCGGCAGGGGGAGGAACGAGCAGTACTTC. The V gene is TRBV6-2 or TRBV6-3, the J gene TRBJ2-7, with D perhaps TRBD1 (7 bases). Per the germline V gene, CDR1 is MNHEY and CDR2 is SVGEGT. The CDR3 has 16 amino acids. Trimming cost V 2 bases and J 5 bases, with 19 bases left between them.

The DNA of the CDR3 is TGCGCCAGCAGCCAAGACCTCCTAGGGGGAGGGGAGGAAGAGACCCAGTACTTC. This encodes CASSQDLLGGGEEETQYF. The gene calls are TRBV4-3 and TRBJ2-5, with D possibly being TRBD2 (7 bases). V lost 0 bases, J lost 3 bases, and 20 bases lay in between. Germline values: CDR1 LGHNA, CDR2 YSLEER. The CDR3 runs 18 residues.

The chain uses TRBV9 and TRBJ1-2; the D gene is possibly TRBD1 (6 bases). V shed 3 bases and J shed 5 bases, with 11 bases lying between them. The CDR3 runs 13 residues. The V gene's germline CDR1 is SGDLS and CDR2 YYNGEE. The CDR3 coding sequence is TGTGCCAGCAGCGCAAGGACAGCGTATGGCTACACCTTC. It specifies CASSARTAYGYTF.

V and J are TRBV5-1 and TRBJ2-1; weak D call: TRBD2 (6 bases). Trimming stripped 2 bases from V and 3 bases from J, with 15 bases between. The CDR3 consists of 16 residues. The germline V gene encodes CDR1 SGHRS and CDR2 YFSETQ. The CDR3 region is CASSFRRDSIYNEQFF. The CDR3 DNA follows: TGCGCCAGCAGCTTTCGGCGGGATAGCATCTACAATGAGCAGTTCTTC.

This clone was observed a few times. This chain uses TRBV7-8 with TRBJ2-7; D is undetermined. From germline, CDR1 is SGHVS and CDR2 FQNEAQ. This CDR3 has 15 residues. V was pared by 2 bases and J by 0 bases, with 11 bases between. The CDR3 loop reads CASSLRTSFSYEQYF. The CDR3 DNA follows: TGTGCCAGCAGCTTAAGAACTTCTTTCTCCTACGAGCAGTACTTC.

The chain joins TRBV3-1 (or the pseudogene TRBV3-2) to TRBJ2-1; 9 nucleotides line up with TRBD2. V was pared by 2 bases and J by 4 bases, with 6 bases of the junction left unmatched. There are 16 residues in the CDR3. Germline V gives CDR1 LGHDT, CDR2 YNNKEL (reference sequence). The DNA of the CDR3 is TGTGCCAGCAGCCAATCTTTGACTAGCGGATACAATGAGCAGTTCTTC. Its translation: CASSQSLTSGYNEQFF.

The chain uses TRBV10-3 and TRBJ1-5; D remains ambiguous. This CDR3 is built from 15 residues. Trimming cost V 5 bases and J 0 bases, with 11 bases left between them. Per germline, CDR1 ENHRY and CDR2 SYGVKD. Written as DNA, the CDR3 is TGTGCCATCAGTCCGCATATAGATAGCAATCAGCCCCAGCATTTT. Protein sequence: CAISPHIDSNQPQHF.

The rearrangement uses TRBV19 and TRBJ2-7; 10 nucleotides align to TRBD2. The CDR3 runs to 15 residues. The ends lost 5 bases at V and 0 bases at J; junction bases unmatched: 4. The germline V gene has CDR1 LNHDA and CDR2 SQIVND (reference sequence). In DNA, the CDR3 is TGTGCCAGTAGTGGGGGACTAGCGTCCTCCTACGAGCAGTACTTC. Translation: CASSGGLASSYEQYF.

Worth noting for this clone: Compared with germline, one end of the junction differs, possibly owing to a read error. The chain carries TRBV7-7 and TRBJ2-2, with 12 bases that match TRBD2. This CDR3 has 14 amino acids. Germline assignment: CDR1 SSHAT and CDR2 FNYEAQ (reference sequence). The CDR3 bases are TGTGCTAGCAGCCGACTAGCGGGAGCCGGGGAGCTGTTTTTT. Amino acids: CASSRLAGAGELFF.

The V and J genes are TRBV5-1 and TRBJ2-2, with TRBD2 matching 7 bases. Per the germline V gene, CDR1 is SGHRS and CDR2 is YFSETQ. The length of the CDR3 is 13 residues. CDR3 region: CASQGAGTGELFF. The CDR3 DNA reads as TGCGCGAGCCAAGGAGCGGGGACCGGGGAGCTGTTTTTT.

V usage is TRBV19 and J usage is TRBJ1-2, with D maybe TRBD1 (5 bases). CDR1 is LNHDA and CDR2 is SQIVND in the germline V gene (reference sequence). The CDR3 extends over 12 amino acids. V lost 8 bases and J lost 3, with 10 bases in between. The chain's CDR3 is CASVGGDYGYTF. CDR3 in DNA: TGTGCCAGTGTCGGGGGGGACTATGGCTACACCTTC.

The rearrangement joins TRBV4-3 to TRBJ2-2; TRBD1 aligns across 9 bases. The V segment lost 0 bases and the J segment 4 bases; nucleotides outside the gene matches: 3. The CDR3 covers 16 residues. Germline loops: CDR1 LGHNA, CDR2 YSLEER. CDR3 residues: CASSQDPGQGTGELFF. CDR3 DNA: TGCGCCAGCAGCCAAGACCCGGGACAGGGCACCGGGGAGCTGTTTTTT.

This sequence joins TRBV28 and TRBJ1-2; D might be TRBD1 (5 bases). The germline V gene has CDR1 MDHEN and CDR2 SYDVKM. The V end lost 3 bases, the J end lost 7 bases, and 18 bases lay between the germline ends. This CDR3 has 15 amino acids. CDR3 in amino acids: CASSFWDGLRGGYTF. The CDR3, as DNA: TGTGCCAGCAGTTTTTGGGACGGACTAAGAGGTGGCTACACCTTC.

V gene TRBV19 combines with J gene TRBJ1-5, with D hard to call. Germline values: CDR1 LNHDA, CDR2 SQIVND (reference sequence). The V end lost 4 bases, the J end lost 3 bases, and 16 bases lay between the germline ends. The CDR3 sequence is 16 residues long. The CDR3 region is CASSTTGSSTNQPQHF. The DNA of the CDR3 is TGTGCCAGTAGTACCACCGGGTCTTCCACCAATCAGCCCCAGCATTTT.

V usage is TRBV6-5 and J usage is TRBJ1-1; D is undetermined. CDR3 length: 11 residues. Trimming took 8 bases from V and 1 from J, leaving 5 bases between them. Germline values: CDR1 MNHEY, CDR2 SVGAGI. The CDR3 DNA is TGTGCCAGCTTTAGGAACACTGAAGCTTTCTTT. Encoded protein: CASFRNTEAFF.

The chain is built from TRBV6-6 and TRBJ2-1; D is perhaps TRBD2 (6 bases). In germline, CDR1 is MNHNY, CDR2 SVGAGI (reference sequence). CDR3 size: 11 residues. V was trimmed by 7 bases and J by 10 bases, leaving 11 bases between them. CDR3 region: CASTGGVEQFF. CDR3 coding DNA: TGTGCCAGCACGGGCGGGGTAGAGCAGTTCTTC.

The chain uses TRBV24-1 and TRBJ2-7; D might be TRBD1 (5 bases). With 5 bases removed from V and 2 bases from J, the gap between germline ends came to 6 bases. Per the germline V gene, CDR1 is KGHDR and CDR2 is SFDVKD. This CDR3 has 12 amino acids. CDR3 protein: CATSAGTYEQYF. In DNA form, the CDR3 reads TGTGCCACCAGTGCAGGGACCTACGAGCAGTACTTC.